Below, 13 T cell receptor beta chains from the same sample are listed, as sequenced in a study of regulatory T cells in long-lasting Graves disease. For TCR beta, libraries came from iRepertoire HTBI primers and Arm-PCR of CDR3 regions. TCRdb independently ran MiXCR on the multiplex PCR reads; one entry per CDR3 protein. This sample has around 450,000 distinct CDR3 sequences, with roughly a fifth found just once. Time point specified: persistent/refractory GD, antithyroid drugs over 5 years with positive TRAb. PBMC-extracted RNA yielded the TCR library. This sample comprised peripheral blood mononuclear cells (PBMCs), obtained when the disease was refractory, from a patient treated with antithyroid drugs. The receptors stem from a female donor with Graves disease.

As concerns this clonotype: With a much larger clone just one base away, this may be a read error. The rearrangement joins TRBV6-1 to TRBJ2-7; 8 nucleotides agree with TRBD1. J lost 3 bases, V lost 8 bases, and 9 bases had no gene match. This CDR3 contains 14 residues. Germline CDR1 MNHNS, CDR2 SASEGT. The CDR3 reads CASGNADRDYEQYF. DNA for the CDR3: TGTGCCAGCGGGAACGCGGACAGGGACTACGAGCAGTACTTC.

This chain joins TRBV11-2 and TRBJ2-7, with 10 bases lining up with TRBD1. V shed 5 bases, J shed 4 bases, and the junction held 11 bases outside the gene matches. This CDR3 spans 16 amino acids. In germline, CDR1 is SGHAT, CDR2 FQNNGV. The CDR3 sequence is CASSPGQGKGNYEQYF. The CDR3 coding sequence is TGTGCCAGCAGCCCGGGACAGGGGAAAGGTAATTACGAGCAGTACTTC.

This clonotype was found many times. The chain joins TRBV12-3 or TRBV12-4 to TRBJ2-5; D gene unclear. This CDR3 region has 14 residues. V was clipped by 1 base and J by 0 bases, with 6 bases between them. CDR3 protein: CASSLGLYQETQYF. In DNA, the CDR3 is TGTGCCAGCAGTTTAGGCCTCTACCAAGAGACCCAGTACTTC.

This clonotype was detected a few times. The chain uses TRBV7-2 and TRBJ2-7; TRBD2 might be the D (6 bases). Between the trimmed V and J ends, which lost 5 bases and 0 bases, there was a span of 14 bases. Germline lookup yields CDR1 SGHTA and CDR2 FQGNSA. The CDR3 has 15 residues. The CDR3 DNA sequence: TGTGCCAGCAGCCCCCGTGGAGGGCTCTCCTACGAGCAGTACTTC. Residues: CASSPRGGLSYEQYF.

This clonotype was counted between two and nine times. CDR3 DNA: TGCAGTGCTAGAGATCAGGGGGGACTAGCGGGAGGTGGAAAGACCCAGTACTTC. This gives the protein CSARDQGGLAGGGKTQYF. V and J are TRBV20-1 and TRBJ2-5; 15 bases map to TRBD2. Looked up from germline, CDR1 is DFQATT and CDR2 is SNEGSKA (reference sequence). The V gene end was trimmed by 0 bases and the J gene end by 6 bases; junction bases not matched to a gene: 11. The CDR3 loop spans 18 amino acids.

This clonotype has at least ten counts. The chain links TRBV29-1 to TRBJ2-5, with D perhaps given as TRBD1 or TRBD2 (6 bases each). Deletions cut 4 bases from V and 5 bases from J, with 20 bases between. The CDR3 is 15 residues long. Germline CDR1 reads SQVTM; CDR2 reads ANQGSEA. CDR3 nucleotide sequence: TGCAGCGTTGGCGGGACGACAGGCGGGTTGGAGACCCAGTACTTC. It specifies CSVGGTTGGLETQYF.

The chain employs TRBV24-1 and TRBJ2-7; TRBD1 agrees at 9 bases. From germline, CDR1 is KGHDR and CDR2 SFDVKD. V was clipped by 4 bases and J by 3 bases; unmatched bases: 3. The CDR3 runs 14 residues. The CDR3, as DNA: TGTGCCACCAGTGAAGGGACAGGGAACTACGAGCAGTACTTC. Translation gives CATSEGTGNYEQYF.

This clonotype appeared many times. This sequence joins TRBV28 and TRBJ1-5; 9 bases map to TRBD1. Germline V lookup: CDR1 MDHEN, CDR2 SYDVKM. With V trimmed by 6 bases and J by 2 bases, 5 bases remained unmatched. The CDR3 sequence is 15 residues long. CDR3 DNA: TGTGCCAGCAGCCTACAGGGGGCAGGCAATCAGCCCCAGCATTTT. Protein: CASSLQGAGNQPQHF.

This clonotype was detected many times. The V gene is TRBV11-2, the J gene TRBJ2-7; a possible D gene is TRBD2 (5 bases). V was clipped by 0 bases and J by 7 bases, with 13 bases between them. The CDR3 is 14 residues long. Germline values: CDR1 SGHAT, CDR2 FQNNGV. DNA for the CDR3: TGTGCCAGCAGCTTAGATATCCTAGCTCGGGAGCAGTACTTC. It encodes CASSLDILAREQYF.

This chain joins TRBV7-9 and TRBJ2-7, with 12 bases lining up with TRBD1. J lost 6 bases, V lost 6 bases, and 6 bases had no gene match. Germline CDR1 SEHNR, CDR2 FQNEAQ (reference sequence). This CDR3 spans 14 amino acids. In DNA form, the CDR3 reads TGTGCCAGCAGTCCCGGGACAGGGGGCATCGAGCAGTACTTC. Encoded protein: CASSPGTGGIEQYF.

The V call is TRBV19, the J call TRBJ1-2; the D is unclear. Trimming removed 6 bases from V and 8 bases from J, with 19 bases in between. CDR1 LNHDA and CDR2 SQIVND come from the germline V gene (reference sequence). The CDR3 runs to 14 residues. CDR3 sequence reads: CASSDDFGGRGYTF. DNA for the CDR3: TGTGCCAGTAGCGATGACTTTGGCGGGAGGGGCTACACCTTC. The full variable domain, in which reference TRBV19 and TRBJ1-2 provide the parts outside the CDR3, is DGGITQSPKYLFRKEGQNVTLSCEQNLNHDAMYWYRQDPGQGLRLIYYSQIVNDFQKGDIAEGYSVSREKKESFPLTVTSAQKNPTAFYLCASSDDFGGRGYTFGSGTRLTVV.

This chain connects TRBV5-1 to TRBJ2-7; 10 bases line up with TRBD2. After removal of 0 bases from V and 5 bases from J, the junction contained 2 bases not matched to a gene. Germline V gene lookup returns CDR1 SGHRS and CDR2 YFSETQ. This CDR3 is built from 14 residues. In nucleotides, the CDR3 is TGCGCCAGCAGCTTGGGGGGACTAGCGAACGAGCAGTACTTC. Translating gives CASSLGGLANEQYF.

V gene TRBV19 combines with J gene TRBJ2-2; 11 bases are a match to TRBD1. Germline lookup yields CDR1 LNHDA and CDR2 SQIVND (reference sequence). V was clipped by 7 bases and J by 5 bases; unmatched bases: 15. CDR3 size: 18 residues. The CDR3, as DNA: TGTGCCAGTAACCCGAGGGACAGGGGGACCCTGAGGACCGGGGAGCTGTTTTTT. Translating gives CASNPRDRGTLRTGELFF. The full variable domain, in which reference TRBV19 and TRBJ2-2 provide the parts outside the CDR3, is DGGITQSPKYLFRKEGQNVTLSCEQNLNHDAMYWYRQDPGQGLRLIYYSQIVNDFQKGDIAEGYSVSREKKESFPLTVTSAQKNPTAFYLCASNPRDRGTLRTGELFFGEGSRLTVL.